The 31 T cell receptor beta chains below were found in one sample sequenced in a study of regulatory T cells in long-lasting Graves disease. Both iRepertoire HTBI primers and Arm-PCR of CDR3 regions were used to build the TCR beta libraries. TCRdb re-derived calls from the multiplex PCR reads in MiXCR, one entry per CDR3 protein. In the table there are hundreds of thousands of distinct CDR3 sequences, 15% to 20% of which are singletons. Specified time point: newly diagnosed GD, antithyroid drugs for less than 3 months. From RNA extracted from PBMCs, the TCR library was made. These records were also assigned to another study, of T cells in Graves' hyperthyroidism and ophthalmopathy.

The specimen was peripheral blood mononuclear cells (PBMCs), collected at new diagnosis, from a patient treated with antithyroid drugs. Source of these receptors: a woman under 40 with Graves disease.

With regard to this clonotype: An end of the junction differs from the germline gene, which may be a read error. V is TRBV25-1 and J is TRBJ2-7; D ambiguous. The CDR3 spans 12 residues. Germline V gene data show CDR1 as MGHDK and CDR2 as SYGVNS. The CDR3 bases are TGTGCCAGCAGTGAAGGTTACTACGAACAGTACTTC. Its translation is CASSEGYYEQYF.

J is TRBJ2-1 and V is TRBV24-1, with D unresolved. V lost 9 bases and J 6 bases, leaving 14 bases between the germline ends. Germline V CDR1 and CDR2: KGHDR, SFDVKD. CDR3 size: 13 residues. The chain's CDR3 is CATGPWVRNEQFF. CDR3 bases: TGTGCCACCGGGCCTTGGGTTCGCAATGAGCAGTTCTTC.

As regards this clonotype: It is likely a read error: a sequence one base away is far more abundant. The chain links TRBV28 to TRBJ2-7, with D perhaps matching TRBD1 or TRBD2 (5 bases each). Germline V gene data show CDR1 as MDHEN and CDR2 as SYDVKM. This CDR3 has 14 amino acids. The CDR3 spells CAISEMRGRGEQYF. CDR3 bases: TGTGCCATCAGTGAAATGAGGGGAAGGGGAGAGCAGTACTTC.

This CDR3 reads CSTGTYSYEQYF. In DNA form, the CDR3 reads TGCAGTACCGGGACTTACTCCTACGAGCAGTACTTC. The chain carries TRBV20-1 and TRBJ2-7; D perhaps matches TRBD2 (6 bases). CDR3 length equals 12 residues. Germline CDR1 and CDR2: DFQATT and SNEGSKA (reference sequence). The V end lost 8 bases, the J end lost 0 bases, and 11 bases lay between the germline ends.

DNA of the CDR3: TGTGCCATCAGCCCTCTGGAGGGGATCTACGAGCAGTACTTC. Protein: CAISPLEGIYEQYF. The V gene is TRBV10-3, the J gene TRBJ2-7; a possible D gene is TRBD2 (6 bases). Germline V gene sequence: CDR1 ENHRY, CDR2 SYGVKD. CDR3 length: 14 residues. V was pared by 6 bases and J by 3 bases, with 15 bases between.

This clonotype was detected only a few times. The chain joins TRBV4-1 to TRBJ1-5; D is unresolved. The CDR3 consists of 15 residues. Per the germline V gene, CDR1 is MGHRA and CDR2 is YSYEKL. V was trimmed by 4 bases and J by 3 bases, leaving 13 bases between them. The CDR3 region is CASSPDEGNNQPQHF. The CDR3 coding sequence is TGCGCCAGCAGCCCCGATGAGGGTAACAATCAGCCCCAGCATTTT.

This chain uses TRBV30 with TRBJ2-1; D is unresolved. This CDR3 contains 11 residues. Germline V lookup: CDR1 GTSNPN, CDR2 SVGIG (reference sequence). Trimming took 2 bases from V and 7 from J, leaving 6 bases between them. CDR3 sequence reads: CAWSSMNEQFF. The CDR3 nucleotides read TGTGCCTGGAGTTCTATGAATGAGCAGTTCTTC. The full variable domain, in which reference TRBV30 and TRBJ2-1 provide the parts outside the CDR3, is SQTIHQWPATLVQPVGSPLSLECTVEGTSNPNLYWYRQAAGRGLQLLFYSVGIGQISSEVPQNLSASRPQDRQFILSSKKLLLSDSGFYLCAWSSMNEQFFGPGTRLTVL.

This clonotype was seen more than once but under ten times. The CDR3, as DNA: TGTGCCAGCAGTTACTTGCGGGAAACAGATACGCAGTATTTT. Its protein product is CASSYLRETDTQYF. The rearrangement links TRBV6-2 or TRBV6-3 to TRBJ2-3, with D possibly being TRBD2 (6 bases). This CDR3 region has 14 residues. Trimming took 1 base from V and 3 from J, leaving 8 bases between them. Per the germline V gene, CDR1 is MNHEY and CDR2 is SVGEGT.

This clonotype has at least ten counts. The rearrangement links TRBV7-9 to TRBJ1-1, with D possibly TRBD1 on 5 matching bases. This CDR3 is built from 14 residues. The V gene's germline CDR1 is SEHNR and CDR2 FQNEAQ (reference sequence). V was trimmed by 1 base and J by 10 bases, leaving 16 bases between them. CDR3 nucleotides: TGTGCCAGCAGCTTAGGGCAAGGGTCGGGGCCAGCTTTCTTT. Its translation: CASSLGQGSGPAFF.

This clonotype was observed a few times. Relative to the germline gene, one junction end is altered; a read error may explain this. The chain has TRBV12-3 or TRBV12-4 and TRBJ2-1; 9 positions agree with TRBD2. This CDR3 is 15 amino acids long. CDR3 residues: CASSKRLADYNEQSF. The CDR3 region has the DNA TGTGCCAGCTCGAAGAGACTAGCGGACTACAATGAGCAGTCCTTC.

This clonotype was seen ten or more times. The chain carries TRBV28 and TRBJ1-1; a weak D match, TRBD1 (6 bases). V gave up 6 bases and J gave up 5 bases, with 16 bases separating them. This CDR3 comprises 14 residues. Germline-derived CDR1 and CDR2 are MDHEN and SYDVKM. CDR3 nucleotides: TGTGCCAGCAGCCTAGGGGGGAAGGGGACTGAAGCTTTCTTT. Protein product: CASSLGGKGTEAFF. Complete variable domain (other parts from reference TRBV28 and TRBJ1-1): DVKVTQSSRYLVKRTGEKVFLECVQDMDHENMFWYRQDPGLGLRLIYFSYDVKMKEKGDIPEGYSVSREKKERFSLILESASTNQTSMYLCASSLGGKGTEAFFGQGTRLTVV.

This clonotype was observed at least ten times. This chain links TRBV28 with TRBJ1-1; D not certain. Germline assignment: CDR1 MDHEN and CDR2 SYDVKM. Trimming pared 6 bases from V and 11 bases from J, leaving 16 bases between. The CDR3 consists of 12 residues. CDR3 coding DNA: TGTGCCAGCAGACGAGATTCCAGATGGGCTTTCTTT. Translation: CASRRDSRWAFF.

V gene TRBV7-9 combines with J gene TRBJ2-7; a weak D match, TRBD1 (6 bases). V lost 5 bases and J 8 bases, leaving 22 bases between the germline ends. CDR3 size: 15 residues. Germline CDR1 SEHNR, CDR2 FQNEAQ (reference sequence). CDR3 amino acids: CASSPRGPNRDQQYF. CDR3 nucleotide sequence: TGTGCCAGCAGCCCAAGGGGACCGAACAGGGATCAGCAGTACTTC. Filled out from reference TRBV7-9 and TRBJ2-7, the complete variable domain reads DTGVSQNPRHKITKRGQNVTFRCDPISEHNRLYWYRQTLGQGPEFLTYFQNEAQLEKSRLLSDRFSAERPKGSFSTLEIQRTEQGDSAMYLCASSPRGPNRDQQYFGPGTRLTVT.

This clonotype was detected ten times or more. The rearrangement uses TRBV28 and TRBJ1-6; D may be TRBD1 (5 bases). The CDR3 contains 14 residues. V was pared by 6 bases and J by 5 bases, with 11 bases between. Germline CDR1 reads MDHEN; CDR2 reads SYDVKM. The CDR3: CASRLLGDNSPLHF. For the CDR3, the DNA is TGTGCCAGCAGGCTTCTGGGGGATAATTCACCCCTCCACTTT.

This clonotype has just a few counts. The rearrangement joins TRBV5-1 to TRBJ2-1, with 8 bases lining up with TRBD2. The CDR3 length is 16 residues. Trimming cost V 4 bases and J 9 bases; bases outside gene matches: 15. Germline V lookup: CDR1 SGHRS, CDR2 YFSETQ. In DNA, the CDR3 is TGCGCCAGCAGCCTGGAAGCGGGGGATCGCGGTGGTGAGCAGTTCTTC. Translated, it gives CASSLEAGDRGGEQFF. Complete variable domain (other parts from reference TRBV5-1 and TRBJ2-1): KAGVTQTPRYLIKTRGQQVTLSCSPISGHRSVSWYQQTPGQGLQFLFEYFSETQRNKGNFPGRFSGRQFSNSRSEMNVSTLELGDSALYLCASSLEAGDRGGEQFFGPGTRLTVL.

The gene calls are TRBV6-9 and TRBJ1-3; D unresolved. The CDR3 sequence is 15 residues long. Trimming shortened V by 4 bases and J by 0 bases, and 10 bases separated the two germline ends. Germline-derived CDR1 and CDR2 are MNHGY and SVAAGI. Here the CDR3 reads CASSLSVLSGNTIYF. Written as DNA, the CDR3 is TGTGCCAGCAGTTTGAGCGTACTCTCTGGAAACACCATATATTTT.

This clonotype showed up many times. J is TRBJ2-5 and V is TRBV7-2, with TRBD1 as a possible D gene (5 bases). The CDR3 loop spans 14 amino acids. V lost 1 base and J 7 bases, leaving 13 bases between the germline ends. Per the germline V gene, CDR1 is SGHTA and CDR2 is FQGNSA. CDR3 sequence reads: CASSLGSYQGTQYF. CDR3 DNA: TGTGCCAGCAGCTTAGGGTCCTATCAGGGGACCCAGTACTTC.

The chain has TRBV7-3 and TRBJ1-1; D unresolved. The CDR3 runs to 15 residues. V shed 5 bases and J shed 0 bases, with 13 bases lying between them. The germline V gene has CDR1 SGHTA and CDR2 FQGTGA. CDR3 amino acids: CASSPKPGLNTEAFF. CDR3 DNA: TGTGCCAGCAGCCCAAAACCAGGACTGAACACTGAAGCTTTCTTT.

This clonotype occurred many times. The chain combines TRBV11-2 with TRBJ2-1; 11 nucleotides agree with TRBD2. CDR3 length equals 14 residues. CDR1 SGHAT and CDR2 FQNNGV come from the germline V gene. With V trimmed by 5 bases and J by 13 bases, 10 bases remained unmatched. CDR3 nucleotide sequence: TGTGCCAGCAGCCTGGGGACTAGCGGACAGGGACAGTTCTTC. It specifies CASSLGTSGQGQFF.

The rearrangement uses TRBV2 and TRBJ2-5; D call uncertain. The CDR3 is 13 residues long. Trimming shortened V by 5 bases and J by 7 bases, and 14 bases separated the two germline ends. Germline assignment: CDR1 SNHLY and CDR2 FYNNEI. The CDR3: CASSQGGLGTQYF. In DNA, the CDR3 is TGTGCCAGCAGTCAAGGCGGCCTAGGGACCCAGTACTTC.

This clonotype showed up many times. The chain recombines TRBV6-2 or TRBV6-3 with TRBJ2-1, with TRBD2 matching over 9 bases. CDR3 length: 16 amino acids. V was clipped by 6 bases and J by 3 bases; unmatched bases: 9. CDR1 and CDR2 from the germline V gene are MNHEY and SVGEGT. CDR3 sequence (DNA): TGTGCCAGCAGCTCCGATCATAGCGGGAGCTACAATGAGCAGTTCTTC. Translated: CASSSDHSGSYNEQFF.

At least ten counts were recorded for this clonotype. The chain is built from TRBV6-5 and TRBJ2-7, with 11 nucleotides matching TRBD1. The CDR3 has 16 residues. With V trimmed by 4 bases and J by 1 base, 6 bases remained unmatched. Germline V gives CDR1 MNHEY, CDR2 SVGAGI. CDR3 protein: CASSSTGQGASYEQYF. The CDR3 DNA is TGTGCCAGCAGTTCCACCGGACAGGGGGCTTCCTACGAGCAGTACTTC.

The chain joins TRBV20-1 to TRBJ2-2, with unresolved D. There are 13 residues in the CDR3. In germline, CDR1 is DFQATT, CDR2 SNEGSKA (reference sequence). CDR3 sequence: CSAGVLNTGELFF. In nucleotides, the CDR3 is TGCAGCGCCGGCGTCTTAAACACCGGGGAGCTGTTTTTT.

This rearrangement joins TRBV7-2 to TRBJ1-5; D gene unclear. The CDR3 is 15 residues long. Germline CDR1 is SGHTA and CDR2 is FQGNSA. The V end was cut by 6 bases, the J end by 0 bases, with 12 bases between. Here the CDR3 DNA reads TGTGCCAGCAGACCAACACCCTCTAGCAATCAGCCCCAGCATTTT. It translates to CASRPTPSSNQPQHF.

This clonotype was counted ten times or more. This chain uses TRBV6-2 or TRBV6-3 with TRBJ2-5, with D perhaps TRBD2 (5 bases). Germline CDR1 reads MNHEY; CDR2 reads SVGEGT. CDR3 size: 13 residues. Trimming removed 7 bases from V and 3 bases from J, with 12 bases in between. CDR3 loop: CASKRSPEETQYF. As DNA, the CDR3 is TGTGCCAGCAAGCGGAGTCCAGAAGAGACCCAGTACTTC.

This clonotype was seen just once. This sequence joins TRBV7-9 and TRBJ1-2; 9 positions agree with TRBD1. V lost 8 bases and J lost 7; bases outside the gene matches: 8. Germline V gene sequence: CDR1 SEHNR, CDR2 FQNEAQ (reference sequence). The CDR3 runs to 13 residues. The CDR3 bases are TGTGCCAGCGAACTACAGGGGGCGGGTGGCTACACCTTC. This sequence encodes CASELQGAGGYTF.

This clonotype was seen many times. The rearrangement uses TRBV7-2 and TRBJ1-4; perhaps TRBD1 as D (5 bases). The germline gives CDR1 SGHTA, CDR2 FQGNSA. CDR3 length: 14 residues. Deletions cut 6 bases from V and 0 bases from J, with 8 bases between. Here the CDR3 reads CASSPTATNEKLFF. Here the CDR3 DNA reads TGTGCCAGCAGTCCGACAGCAACTAATGAAAAACTGTTTTTT. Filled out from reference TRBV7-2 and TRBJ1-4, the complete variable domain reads GAGVSQSPSNKVTEKGKDVELRCDPISGHTALYWYRQSLGQGLEFLIYFQGNSAPDKSGLPSDRFSAERTGGSVSTLTIQRTQQEDSAVYLCASSPTATNEKLFFGSGTQLSVL.

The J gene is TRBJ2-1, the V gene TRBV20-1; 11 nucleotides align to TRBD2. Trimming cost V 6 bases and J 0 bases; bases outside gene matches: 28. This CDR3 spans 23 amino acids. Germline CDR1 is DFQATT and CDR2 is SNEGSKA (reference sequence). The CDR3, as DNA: TGCAGTGCCAGACATAGGGGCGCGATCCCGGGACTAGCGGAGGAGAGCTCCTACAATGAGCAGTTCTTC. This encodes CSARHRGAIPGLAEESSYNEQFF.

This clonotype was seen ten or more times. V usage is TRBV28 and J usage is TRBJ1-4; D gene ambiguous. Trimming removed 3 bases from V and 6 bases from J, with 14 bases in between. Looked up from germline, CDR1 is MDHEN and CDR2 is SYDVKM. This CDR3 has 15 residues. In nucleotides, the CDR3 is TGTGCCAGCAGTTTTCAACGGGGTGTCTATGAAAAACTGTTTTTT. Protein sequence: CASSFQRGVYEKLFF.

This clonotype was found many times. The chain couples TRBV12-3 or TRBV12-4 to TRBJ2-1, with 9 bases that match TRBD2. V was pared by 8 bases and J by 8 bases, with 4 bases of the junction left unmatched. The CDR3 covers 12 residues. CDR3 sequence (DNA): TGTGCCAGCTCCCTAGCGGGGTATGAGCAGTTCTTC. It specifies CASSLAGYEQFF.

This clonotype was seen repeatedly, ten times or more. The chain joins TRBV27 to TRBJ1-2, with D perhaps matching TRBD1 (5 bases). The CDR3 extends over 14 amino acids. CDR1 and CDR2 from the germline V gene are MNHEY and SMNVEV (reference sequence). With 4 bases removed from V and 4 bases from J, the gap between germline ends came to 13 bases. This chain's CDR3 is CASSSTGTTYGYTF. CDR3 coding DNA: TGTGCCAGCAGTTCCACCGGGACCACCTATGGCTACACCTTC.